A single sample gave rise to the 22 T cell receptor beta chains below, sequenced in a study of PD-1 blockade in classical Hodgkin lymphoma. Sequenced by immunoSEQ multiplex PCR; TCRdb stores in-frame clones only, minus some. The sample records tens of thousands of clones, 70% to 85% being singletons. As for time point: cycle 4 day 1 (C4D1), after 6 weeks of nivolumab. Each of the patients experienced relapse following autologous stem cell transplantation, and their brentuximab vedotin exposure differed. The specimen comprised peripheral blood mononuclear cells (PBMCs), sampled before the fourth cycle of nivolumab. The receptors originated from a human donor with classical Hodgkin lymphoma.

The chain couples TRBV11-2 to TRBJ2-5; 9 positions agree with TRBD2. Trimming took 3 bases from V and 4 from J; bases not matched to a gene: 6. CDR3 length equals 15 residues. In germline, CDR1 is SGHAT, CDR2 FQNNGV. The CDR3 spells CASSFWRGGPETQYF. The CDR3 DNA sequence: TGTGCCAGCAGCTTCTGGCGGGGGGGCCCAGAGACCCAGTACTTC.

In its sample, this clone was seen a few times. V and J are TRBV28 and TRBJ1-2, with D perhaps TRBD1 (5 bases). The CDR3 has 15 amino acids. Germline-derived CDR1 and CDR2 are MDHEN and SYDVKM. The ends were cut back, 3 bases at V and 5 bases at J, with 16 bases in the middle. The CDR3 protein is CASSLGQGRWYGYTF. CDR3 in DNA: TGTGCCAGCAGTTTGGGGCAGGGCAGATGGTATGGCTACACCTTC.

This clone was seen only once. The chain carries TRBV18 and TRBJ2-6; 12 bases match TRBD1. The CDR3 consists of 18 residues. Looked up from germline, CDR1 is KGHSH and CDR2 is LQKENI. The V gene end was trimmed by 6 bases and the J gene end by 1 base; junction bases not matched to a gene: 7. The chain's CDR3 is CASSLTGQGASGANVLTF. CDR3 coding DNA: TGTGCCAGCTCCCTAACGGGACAGGGGGCATCTGGGGCCAACGTCCTGACTTTC.

This clone was seen more than once but under ten times. The chain recombines TRBV11-3 with TRBJ2-1; the match to TRBD1 covers 11 bases. The V segment lost 4 bases and the J segment 13 bases; nucleotides outside the gene matches: 6. Per the germline V gene, CDR1 is SGHNT and CDR2 is YENEEA. The CDR3 is 13 residues long. CDR3 protein: CASSSAGTGGQFF. Here the CDR3 DNA reads TGTGCCAGCAGCTCCGCCGGGACAGGGGGACAGTTCTTC. The full variable domain, in which reference TRBV11-3 and TRBJ2-1 provide the parts outside the CDR3, is EAGVVQSPRYKIIEKKQPVAFWCNPISGHNTLYWYLQNLGQGPELLIRYENEEAVDDSQLPKDRFSAERLKGVDSTLKIQPAELGDSAVYLCASSSAGTGGQFFGPGTRLTVL.

The chain recombines TRBV10-3 with TRBJ2-3, with TRBD1 as a possible D gene (5 bases). CDR1 is ENHRY and CDR2 is SYGVKD in the germline V gene. Deletions cut 3 bases from V and 2 bases from J, with 12 bases between. The length of the CDR3 is 15 residues. CDR3 DNA sequence: TGTGCCATCAGTGATAGACAGCATTACACAGATACGCAGTATTTT. It yields the protein CAISDRQHYTDTQYF.

The rearrangement links TRBV19 to TRBJ2-1; D gene uncertain. Germline V gives CDR1 LNHDA, CDR2 SQIVND (reference sequence). The length of the CDR3 is 17 residues. Trimming took 3 bases from V and 0 from J, leaving 15 bases between them. The CDR3 region has the DNA TGTGCCAGTAGTATTCGTTCTCTTACCAGCTCCTACAATGAGCAGTTCTTC. Amino acid sequence: CASSIRSLTSSYNEQFF.

This clone was detected only once. V gene TRBV14 combines with J gene TRBJ1-2, with D hard to call. The CDR3 is 13 amino acids. CDR1 and CDR2 (germline): SGHDN, FVKESK. Deletions cut 0 bases from V and 8 bases from J, with 10 bases between. The chain's CDR3 is CASSQDLRSGYTF. The CDR3 DNA is TGTGCCAGCAGCCAAGATTTAAGGTCGGGCTACACCTTC. The whole variable domain, remainder taken from reference TRBV14 and TRBJ1-2, is EAGVTQFPSHSVIEKGQTVTLRCDPISGHDNLYWYRRVMGKEIKFLLHFVKESKQDESGMPNNRFLAERTGGTYSTLKVQPAELEDSGVYFCASSQDLRSGYTFGSGTRLTVV.

This clone was found once. V usage is TRBV19 and J usage is TRBJ2-5, with 7 bases fitting TRBD1. The V segment lost 3 bases and the J segment 1 base; nucleotides outside the gene matches: 2. CDR1 and CDR2 from the germline V gene are LNHDA and SQIVND (reference sequence). The CDR3 loop spans 14 amino acids. The CDR3 sequence: CASSIPGGQETQYF. As DNA, the CDR3 is TGTGCCAGTAGTATCCCAGGGGGCCAAGAGACCCAGTACTTC.

The chain carries TRBV5-4 and TRBJ1-1; 7 bases match TRBD1. This CDR3 comprises 16 residues. V trimming: 0 bases; J trimming: 0 bases; junction bases outside the gene matches: 5. CDR1 and CDR2 (germline): SGHNT, YYREEE (reference sequence). CDR3 coding DNA: TGTGCCAGCAGCTTGGCACAGGGGCGTATGAACACTGAAGCTTTCTTT. It yields the protein CASSLAQGRMNTEAFF.

The J gene is TRBJ1-6, the V gene TRBV7-2; tentative D call: TRBD1 (5 bases). Germline lookup yields CDR1 SGHTA and CDR2 FQGNSA. With 3 bases removed from V and 10 bases from J, the gap between germline ends came to 16 bases. The CDR3 is made up of 15 amino acids. CDR3 sequence reads: CASSFRGGGGSPLHF. CDR3 bases: TGTGCCAGCAGCTTTCGCGGGGGAGGAGGATCACCCCTCCACTTT.

The chain is built from TRBV6-1 and TRBJ1-6; unclear D gene. Germline V gene data show CDR1 as MNHNS and CDR2 as SASEGT. There are 13 residues in the CDR3. With 2 bases removed from V and 10 bases from J, the gap between germline ends came to 9 bases. CDR3 coding DNA: TGTGCCAGCAGTGAAAGTATAGGCTCACCCCTCCACTTT. It specifies CASSESIGSPLHF.

This chain links TRBV27 with TRBJ2-3, with D possibly matching TRBD1 (5 bases). V was shortened by 6 bases and J by 0 bases, with 16 bases between the two germline ends. Germline values: CDR1 MNHEY, CDR2 SMNVEV (reference sequence). The CDR3 length is 16 residues. The CDR3 nucleotides are TGTGCCAGCAGAAGACCAGGGTACGCTAGCACAGATACGCAGTATTTT. Translated, it gives CASRRPGYASTDTQYF.

The rearrangement uses TRBV28 and TRBJ2-7; tentatively, D is TRBD2 (6 bases). The CDR3 contains 15 residues. CDR1 MDHEN and CDR2 SYDVKM come from the germline V gene. Trimming cost V 6 bases and J 0 bases, with 15 bases left between them. The CDR3 DNA follows: TGTGCCAGCAGCCCGGGAGTGGGAAGCTCCTACGAGCAGTACTTC. It encodes CASSPGVGSSYEQYF.

The chain links TRBV7-9 to TRBJ2-7, with D possibly matching TRBD1 (6 bases). V lost 4 bases, J lost 3 bases, and 13 bases lay in between. Germline loops: CDR1 SEHNR, CDR2 FQNEAQ (reference sequence). This CDR3 has 14 residues. The CDR3 DNA reads TGTGCCAGCAGCTCCACGGACAGTTTCTACGAGCAGTACTTC. It codes for CASSSTDSFYEQYF.

This clone was counted a single time. This rearrangement joins TRBV9 to TRBJ2-3, with 11 bases matching TRBD1. This CDR3 is built from 16 residues. J gave up 3 bases and V 3 bases, and 6 bases lay outside the gene matches. Germline V gives CDR1 SGDLS, CDR2 YYNGEE. The DNA for the CDR3 is TGTGCCAGCAGCGCCCACTGGGACAGGGGGACAGATACGCAGTATTTT. Its protein is CASSAHWDRGTDTQYF.

The chain employs TRBV5-6 and TRBJ1-4, with a possible D match to TRBD1 (6 bases). This CDR3 is built from 14 residues. Trimming removed 1 base at V and 5 bases at J, with 9 bases between. Germline V gives CDR1 SGHDT, CDR2 YYEEEE. CDR3 region: CASSLKGGNEKLFF. In DNA form, the CDR3 reads TGTGCCAGCAGCTTGAAAGGGGGGAATGAAAAACTGTTTTTT.

The CDR3 DNA sequence: TGCGCCAGCAGCCAAGATCTCAATCAGGGTAATGAGCAGTTCTTC. Residues: CASSQDLNQGNEQFF. The chain carries TRBV4-3 and TRBJ2-1, with TRBD1 as a possible D gene (5 bases). V dropped 0 bases and J dropped 7 bases, with 13 bases sitting between them. This CDR3 contains 15 residues. Germline V gives CDR1 LGHNA, CDR2 YSLEER.

The rearrangement uses TRBV7-8 and TRBJ2-5, with D possibly being TRBD2 (6 bases). The CDR3 loop spans 13 amino acids. Germline V lookup: CDR1 SGHVS, CDR2 FQNEAQ. The V end was cut by 6 bases, the J end by 5 bases, with 13 bases between. DNA for the CDR3: TGTGCCAGCAGTACGGGGGACCGGGAGACCCAGTACTTC. Protein: CASSTGDRETQYF.

This sequence joins TRBV6-1 and TRBJ1-2; D remains ambiguous. Trimming removed 3 bases at V and 4 bases at J, with 12 bases between. Germline CDR1 reads MNHNS; CDR2 reads SASEGT. The CDR3 has 14 residues. CDR3 loop: CASSDERGPYGYTF. The CDR3 DNA sequence: TGTGCCAGCAGTGATGAACGCGGACCCTATGGCTACACCTTC.

V gene TRBV9 combines with J gene TRBJ1-6, with D unclear. This CDR3 is 14 amino acids long. Trimming shortened V by 2 bases and J by 7 bases, and 10 bases separated the two germline ends. The V gene's germline CDR1 is SGDLS and CDR2 YYNGEE. In nucleotides, the CDR3 is TGTGCCAGCAGCGTGTCCCCGACCAATTCACCCCTCCACTTT. Amino acid sequence: CASSVSPTNSPLHF.

The rearrangement joins TRBV7-2 to TRBJ1-5; D unresolved. The CDR3 consists of 15 residues. Germline CDR1 and CDR2: SGHTA and FQGNSA. Trimming took 0 bases from V and 0 from J, leaving 6 bases between them. The CDR3 DNA reads TGTGCCAGCAGCTTAGCAGGGCTTAGCAATCAGCCCCAGCATTTT. Amino acid sequence: CASSLAGLSNQPQHF.

The sample holds a few counts of this clone. The V gene is TRBV6-4, the J gene TRBJ1-4; no firm D call. The length of the CDR3 is 13 residues. Between the trimmed V and J ends, which lost 2 bases and 8 bases, there was a span of 9 bases. The germline V gene encodes CDR1 MRHNA and CDR2 SNTAGT. The DNA of the CDR3 is TGTGCCAGCAGTGACAGGGAAGAAGAAAAACTGTTTTTT. Its translation is CASSDREEEKLFF.